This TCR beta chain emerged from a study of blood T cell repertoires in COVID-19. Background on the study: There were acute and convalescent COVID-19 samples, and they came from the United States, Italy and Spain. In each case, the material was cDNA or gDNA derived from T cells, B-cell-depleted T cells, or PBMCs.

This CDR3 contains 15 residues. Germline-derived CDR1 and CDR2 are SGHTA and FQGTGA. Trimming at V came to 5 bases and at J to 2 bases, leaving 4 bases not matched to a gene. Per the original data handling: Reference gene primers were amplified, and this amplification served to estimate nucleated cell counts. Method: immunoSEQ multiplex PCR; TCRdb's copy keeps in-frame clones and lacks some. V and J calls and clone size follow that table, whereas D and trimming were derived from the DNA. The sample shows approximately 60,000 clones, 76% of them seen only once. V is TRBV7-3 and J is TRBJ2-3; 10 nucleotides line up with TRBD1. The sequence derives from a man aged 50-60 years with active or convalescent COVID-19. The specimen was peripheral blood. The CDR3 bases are TGTGCCAGCAGCCTCGACAGGGGGCACACAGATACGCAGTATTTT. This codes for CASSLDRGHTDTQYF.